The 19 T cell receptor beta chains presented below share a single source sample, sequenced in a study of spatial heterogeneity in lung cancer. Stated time point: blood at routine non-recurrence follow-up after resection. TCRdb used MiXCR to reprocess the 5' RACE reads, holding one entry per CDR3 protein. The data show 100,000 to 120,000 distinct CDR3 sequences, less than 14% seen once. The source was PBMCs, collected at follow-up. The receptors stem from a female donor with early-stage non-small cell lung cancer.

This chain joins TRBV20-1 and TRBJ2-2; 7 positions match TRBD1. The V gene end was trimmed by 6 bases and the J gene end by 4 bases; junction bases not matched to a gene: 8. CDR3 size: 14 residues. Germline V gene data show CDR1 as DFQATT and CDR2 as SNEGSKA (reference sequence). The CDR3 loop reads CSAQTGRGTGELFF. The CDR3 bases are TGCAGTGCCCAGACAGGGCGCGGCACCGGGGAGCTGTTTTTT.

This clonotype appeared many times. The chain links TRBV6-1 to TRBJ1-1; D remains unclear. CDR3 size: 13 residues. Germline V gene sequence: CDR1 MNHNS, CDR2 SASEGT. Trimming took 2 bases from V and 5 from J, leaving 9 bases between them. CDR3 coding DNA: TGTGCCAGCAGTGAACTGGGTAGGACTGAAGCTTTCTTT. It encodes CASSELGRTEAFF.

This chain joins TRBV6-2 or TRBV6-3 and TRBJ2-5; D perhaps matches TRBD2 (6 bases). CDR1 MNHEY and CDR2 SVGEGT come from the germline V gene. The V and J ends lost 7 bases and 5 bases respectively, with 20 bases between them. CDR3 length equals 15 residues. The CDR3 DNA reads TGTGCCAGCATGCCCACCACTACTAGCACGGAGACCCAGTACTTC. This sequence encodes CASMPTTTSTETQYF.

This clonotype was seen at least ten times. The gene calls are TRBV12-3 or TRBV12-4 and TRBJ1-5; TRBD1 is a possible D gene (5 bases). V was clipped by 3 bases and J by 6 bases, with 15 bases between them. The length of the CDR3 is 15 residues. The CDR3 sequence is CASSFSPGTGQPQHF. CDR3 DNA: TGTGCCAGCAGTTTCTCCCCCGGGACGGGTCAGCCCCAGCATTTT.

In its sample, this clonotype was seen many times. The chain has TRBV28 and TRBJ1-5; perhaps TRBD1 as D (5 bases). The germline V gene has CDR1 MDHEN and CDR2 SYDVKM. There are 13 residues in the CDR3. Trimming took 8 bases from V and 3 from J, leaving 11 bases between them. Here the CDR3 reads CASGQGVNQPQHF. CDR3 sequence (DNA): TGTGCCAGCGGCCAGGGCGTCAATCAGCCCCAGCATTTT.

This clonotype was seen a few times. The chain carries TRBV28 and TRBJ2-4, with D tentatively TRBD2 (6 bases). This CDR3 has 14 amino acids. Trimming cost V 7 bases and J 2 bases, with 12 bases left between them. The germline gives CDR1 MDHEN, CDR2 SYDVKM. The CDR3 nucleotides read TGTGCCAGCACCCCAGGAGGGTCCAAAAACATTCAGTACTTC. This sequence encodes CASTPGGSKNIQYF.

The rearrangement links TRBV19 to TRBJ1-5; 8 nucleotides match TRBD1. V lost 2 bases to trimming and J lost 2 bases; unmatched junction nucleotides: 2. Germline CDR1 and CDR2: LNHDA and SQIVND (reference sequence). There are 15 residues in the CDR3. In DNA, the CDR3 is TGTGCCAGTAGTATAACGGGACAGGGCAATCAGCCCCAGCATTTT. Translated, it gives CASSITGQGNQPQHF.

The chain is built from TRBV30 and TRBJ1-6; TRBD1 is a possible D gene (6 bases). V shed 2 bases and J shed 10 bases, with 24 bases lying between them. Germline lookup yields CDR1 GTSNPN and CDR2 SVGIG (reference sequence). This CDR3 is built from 17 residues. CDR3 in DNA: TGTGCCTGGAGTCGCGGGCGCAGGGGTCAAGGGGGATCACCCCTCCACTTT. Translating gives CAWSRGRRGQGGSPLHF. Together with reference TRBV30 and TRBJ1-6, the CDR3 gives the full variable domain: SQTIHQWPATLVQPVGSPLSLECTVEGTSNPNLYWYRQAAGRGLQLLFYSVGIGQISSEVPQNLSASRPQDRQFILSSKKLLLSDSGFYLCAWSRGRRGQGGSPLHFGNGTRLTVT.

This clonotype was detected only a few times. The chain joins TRBV13 to TRBJ1-1; 7 bases are a match to TRBD1. From germline, CDR1 is PRHDT and CDR2 FYEKMQ (reference sequence). Unmatched junction bases numbered 0, after V lost 4 bases and J lost 1 base. The CDR3 has 13 amino acids. The DNA of the CDR3 is TGTGCCAGCAGCTACAGGGGGAACACTGAAGCTTTCTTT. Translating gives CASSYRGNTEAFF. Full variable domain (remainder filled in from reference TRBV13 and TRBJ1-1): AAGVIQSPRHLIKEKRETATLKCYPIPRHDTVYWYQQGPGQDPQFLISFYEKMQSDKGSIPDRFSAQQFSDYHSELNMSSLELGDSALYFCASSYRGNTEAFFGQGTRLTVV.

The genes are TRBV3-1 and TRBJ1-4; D may be TRBD1 (5 bases). V lost 1 base, J lost 6 bases, and 15 bases lay in between. The germline gives CDR1 LGHDT, CDR2 YNNKEL (reference sequence). The CDR3 is 16 amino acids. The chain's CDR3 is CASSQGDRLADEKLFF. CDR3 DNA sequence: TGTGCCAGCAGCCAAGGGGACCGACTAGCGGATGAAAAACTGTTTTTT.

The V and J genes are TRBV7-9 and TRBJ2-7; 11 bases map to TRBD2. V shed 5 bases, J shed 2 bases, and the junction held 8 bases outside the gene matches. Germline CDR1 and CDR2: SEHNR and FQNEAQ (reference sequence). The CDR3 is made up of 16 amino acids. CDR3 DNA sequence: TGTGCCAGCAGCGCAGAGGGACTAGCGGCGACCTACGAGCAGTACTTC. This codes for CASSAEGLAATYEQYF.

A few counts support this clonotype. CDR3 in DNA: TGCAGTGCTAGGGACAGGGGGTATCTGGAAGCTTTCTTT. Its translation is CSARDRGYLEAFF. The chain is built from TRBV20-1 and TRBJ1-1, with TRBD1 matching 10 bases. The J segment lost 8 bases and the V segment lost 3 bases, leaving 6 bases of the junction unmatched. The CDR3 length is 13 residues. CDR1 DFQATT and CDR2 SNEGSKA come from the germline V gene (reference sequence).

This clonotype was detected a few times. The rearrangement links TRBV20-1 to TRBJ2-3; no clear D. The germline CDR1 and CDR2 sequences are DFQATT and SNEGSKA (reference sequence). The CDR3 runs 11 residues. The V end lost 3 bases, the J end lost 6 bases, and 7 bases lay between the germline ends. The CDR3 loop is CSASYGDTQYF. The CDR3 DNA is TGCAGTGCTAGTTACGGGGATACGCAGTATTTT.

Only a few counts were recorded for this clonotype. The chain is built from TRBV27 and TRBJ1-2; 9 bases line up with TRBD1. The CDR3 is 13 residues long. Looked up from germline, CDR1 is MNHEY and CDR2 is SMNVEV (reference sequence). V gave up 5 bases and J gave up 9 bases; unmatched junction bases: 7. In nucleotides, the CDR3 is TGTGCCAGCAGTCCCCGGGACAGGGAGAGCTACACCTTC. It encodes CASSPRDRESYTF.

A few counts support this clonotype. The rearrangement links TRBV2 to TRBJ2-5; tentatively, D is TRBD1 (5 bases). Germline CDR1 reads SNHLY; CDR2 reads FYNNEI. The CDR3 consists of 12 residues. Trimming removed 4 bases from V and 2 bases from J, with 5 bases in between. The CDR3 sequence is CASSGQQETQYF. The CDR3 region has the DNA TGTGCCAGCAGTGGACAGCAAGAGACCCAGTACTTC.

A few counts support this clonotype. The chain employs TRBV7-3 and TRBJ2-7; 7 bases map to TRBD2. The CDR3 is 16 residues long. Germline CDR1 is SGHTA and CDR2 is FQGTGA. V shed 2 bases and J 3 bases; nucleotides not matched to a gene: 10. The CDR3 sequence is CASSLSSGLRNYEQYF. For the CDR3, the DNA is TGTGCCAGCAGCTTATCCTCGGGACTAAGAAACTACGAGCAGTACTTC. Supplemented by reference TRBV7-3 and TRBJ2-7, the full variable domain reads GAGVSQTPSNKVTEKGKYVELRCDPISGHTALYWYRQSLGQGPEFLIYFQGTGAADDSGLPNDRFFAVRPEGSVSTLKIQRTERGDSAVYLCASSLSSGLRNYEQYFGPGTRLTVT.

The chain has TRBV29-1 and TRBJ2-3; perhaps TRBD2 as D (6 bases). Germline CDR1 and CDR2: SQVTM and ANQGSEA. Trimming removed 6 bases at V and 1 base at J, with 14 bases between. The CDR3 spans 14 residues. CDR3 sequence (DNA): TGCAGCGTCGAGATAATAGCGGGCACAGATACGCAGTATTTT. Its protein is CSVEIIAGTDTQYF.

The chain links TRBV12-3 or TRBV12-4 to TRBJ1-2; D call uncertain. The CDR3 runs 13 residues. With 6 bases removed from V and 3 bases from J, the gap between germline ends came to 11 bases. The CDR3 protein is CASSTNTHYGYTF. The DNA of the CDR3 is TGTGCCAGCAGCACGAATACCCACTATGGCTACACCTTC.

The chain has TRBV20-1 and TRBJ2-7; 9 bases align to TRBD2. V trimming: 1 base; J trimming: 6 bases; junction bases outside the gene matches: 7. The germline CDR1 and CDR2 sequences are DFQATT and SNEGSKA (reference sequence). The CDR3 extends over 14 amino acids. This CDR3 reads CSARAPAGGREQYF. CDR3 nucleotides: TGCAGTGCTAGAGCACCCGCGGGAGGGCGCGAGCAGTACTTC.